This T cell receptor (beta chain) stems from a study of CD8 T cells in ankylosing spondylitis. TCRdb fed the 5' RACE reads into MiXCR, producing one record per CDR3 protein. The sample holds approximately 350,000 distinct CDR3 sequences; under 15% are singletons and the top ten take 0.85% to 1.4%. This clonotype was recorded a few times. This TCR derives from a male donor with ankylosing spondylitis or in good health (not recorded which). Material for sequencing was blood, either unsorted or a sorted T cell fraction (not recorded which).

As DNA, the CDR3 is TGTGCCAGCAGTTACCCCGGACAGGGGCACTCATGGACGCAGTATTTT. Its protein product is CASSYPGQGHSWTQYF. This chain uses TRBV6-5 with TRBJ2-3, with 9 bases fitting TRBD1. The germline CDR1 and CDR2 sequences are MNHEY and SVGAGI. This CDR3 is 16 amino acids long. V lost 2 bases to trimming and J lost 9 bases; unmatched junction nucleotides: 12.